This T cell receptor (beta chain) was recovered during a study of blood T cells in healthy people across ages. General observations from the study: Measured against age, TCR beta diversity per million T cells decreased in a roughly linear manner. Percentage of naive T cells showed a strong correlation with TCR beta diversity.

This CDR3 region has 15 residues. Germline CDR1 reads DFQATT; CDR2 reads SNEGSKA (reference sequence). The V end was cut by 0 bases, the J end by 4 bases, with 15 bases between. Concerning this clonotype itself: Its antigen remains unknown.

Together with a sample-barcoded 5' primer, a J-beta primer mix was included in a second PCR lasting about 6 to 11 cycles. Every cDNA molecule carried a tag from a template-switch adaptor bearing 12 random nucleotides. TCRdb called the 5' RACE reads again in MiXCR, with one record for every CDR3 protein. The sample carries hundreds of thousands of distinct CDR3 sequences, around 46% recorded once. This TCR was recovered from a woman aged 55-70 years in good health. Material for sequencing was blood. This chain connects TRBV20-1 to TRBJ1-1; tentative D call: TRBD1 (5 bases). The CDR3 DNA reads as TGCAGTGCTAGAGATTGGGGGGATTTTGGCACTGAAGCTTTCTTT. This sequence encodes CSARDWGDFGTEAFF.